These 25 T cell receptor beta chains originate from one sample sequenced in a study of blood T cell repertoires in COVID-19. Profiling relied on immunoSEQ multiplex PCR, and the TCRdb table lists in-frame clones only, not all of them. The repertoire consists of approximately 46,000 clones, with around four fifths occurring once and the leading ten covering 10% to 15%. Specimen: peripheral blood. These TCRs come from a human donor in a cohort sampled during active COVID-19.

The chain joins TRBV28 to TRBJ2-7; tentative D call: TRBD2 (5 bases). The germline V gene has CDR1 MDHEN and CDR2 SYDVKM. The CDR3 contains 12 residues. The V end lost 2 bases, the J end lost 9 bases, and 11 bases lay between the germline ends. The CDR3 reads CASSLGASGQYF. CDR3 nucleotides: TGTGCCAGCAGTTTAGGAGCGAGCGGGCAGTACTTC. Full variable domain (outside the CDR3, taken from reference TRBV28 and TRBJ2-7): DVKVTQSSRYLVKRTGEKVFLECVQDMDHENMFWYRQDPGLGLRLIYFSYDVKMKEKGDIPEGYSVSREKKERFSLILESASTNQTSMYLCASSLGASGQYFGPGTRLTVT.

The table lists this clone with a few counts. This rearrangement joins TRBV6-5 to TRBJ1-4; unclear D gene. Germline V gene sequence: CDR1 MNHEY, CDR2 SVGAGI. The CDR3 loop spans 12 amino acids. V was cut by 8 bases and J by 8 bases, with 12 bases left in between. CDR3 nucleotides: TGTGCCAGCGCGAAAGGGAGGGAAAAACTGTTTTTT. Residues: CASAKGREKLFF.

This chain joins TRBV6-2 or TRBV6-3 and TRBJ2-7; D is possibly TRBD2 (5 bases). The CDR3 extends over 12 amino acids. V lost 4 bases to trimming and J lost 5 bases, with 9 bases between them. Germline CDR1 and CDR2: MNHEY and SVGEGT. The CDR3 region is CASSLLGNEQYF. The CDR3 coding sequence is TGTGCCAGCAGTTTACTAGGAAACGAGCAGTACTTC.

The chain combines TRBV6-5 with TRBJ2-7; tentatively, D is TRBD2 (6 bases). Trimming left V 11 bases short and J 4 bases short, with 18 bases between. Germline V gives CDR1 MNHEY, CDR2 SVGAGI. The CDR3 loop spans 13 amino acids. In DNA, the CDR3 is TGTGCCGGGGAGGAGTCGGGTTCTTACGAGCAGTACTTC. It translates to CAGEESGSYEQYF.

CDR3 region: CASSEFGTGAYNEQFF. The CDR3 DNA reads as TGTGCCAGCAGTGAATTCGGGACAGGAGCCTACAATGAGCAGTTCTTC. The chain combines TRBV6-1 with TRBJ2-1; TRBD1 matches 8 bases. Germline trimming cut 2 bases from V and 2 bases from J; bases unmatched to any gene: 5. CDR1 and CDR2 from the germline V gene are MNHNS and SASEGT. This CDR3 has 16 residues.

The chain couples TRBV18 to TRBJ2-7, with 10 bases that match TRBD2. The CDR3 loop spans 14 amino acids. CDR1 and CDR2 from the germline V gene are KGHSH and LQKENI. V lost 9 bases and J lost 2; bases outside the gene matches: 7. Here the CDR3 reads CASDSTSGPYEQYF. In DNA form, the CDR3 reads TGTGCCAGTGATTCGACTAGCGGGCCCTACGAGCAGTACTTC. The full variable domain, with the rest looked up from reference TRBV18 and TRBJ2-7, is NAGVMQNPRHLVRRRGQEARLRCSPMKGHSHVYWYRQLPEEGLKFMVYLQKENIIDESGMPKERFSAEFPKEGPSILRIQQVVRGDSAAYFCASDSTSGPYEQYFGPGTRLTVT.

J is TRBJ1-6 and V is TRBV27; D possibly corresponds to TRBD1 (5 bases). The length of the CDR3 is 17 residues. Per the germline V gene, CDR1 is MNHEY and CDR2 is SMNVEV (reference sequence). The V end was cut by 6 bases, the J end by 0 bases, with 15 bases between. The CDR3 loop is CASSPGRGSSYNSPLHF. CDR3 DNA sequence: TGTGCCAGCAGCCCTGGGAGGGGAAGCTCCTATAATTCACCCCTCCACTTT.

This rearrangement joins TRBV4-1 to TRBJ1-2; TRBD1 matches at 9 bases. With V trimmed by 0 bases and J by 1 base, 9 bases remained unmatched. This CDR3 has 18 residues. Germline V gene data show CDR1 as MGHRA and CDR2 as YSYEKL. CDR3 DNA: TGCGCCAGCAGCCAAGATGCCTTACAGGGGGCCCTTAACTATGGCTACACCTTC. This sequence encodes CASSQDALQGALNYGYTF.

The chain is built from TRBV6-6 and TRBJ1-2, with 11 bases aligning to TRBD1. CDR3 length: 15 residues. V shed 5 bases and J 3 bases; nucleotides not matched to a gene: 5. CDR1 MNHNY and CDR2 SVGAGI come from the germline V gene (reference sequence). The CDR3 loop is CASSHGTGGDYGYTF. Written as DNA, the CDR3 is TGTGCCAGCAGTCACGGGACAGGGGGGGACTATGGCTACACCTTC.

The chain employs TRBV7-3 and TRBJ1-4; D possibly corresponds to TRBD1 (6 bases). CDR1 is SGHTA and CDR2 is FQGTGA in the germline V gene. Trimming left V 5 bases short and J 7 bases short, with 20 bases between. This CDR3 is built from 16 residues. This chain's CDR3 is CASSTGTFGLAEKLFF. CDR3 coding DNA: TGTGCCAGCAGCACCGGGACATTCGGTCTGGCTGAAAAACTGTTTTTT.

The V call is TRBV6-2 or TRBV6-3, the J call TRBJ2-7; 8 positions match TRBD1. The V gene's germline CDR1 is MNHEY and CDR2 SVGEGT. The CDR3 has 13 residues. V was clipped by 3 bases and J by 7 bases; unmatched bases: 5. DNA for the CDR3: TGTGCCAGCAGTTATGGACAGGGTCGTGAGCAGTACTTC. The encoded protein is CASSYGQGREQYF.

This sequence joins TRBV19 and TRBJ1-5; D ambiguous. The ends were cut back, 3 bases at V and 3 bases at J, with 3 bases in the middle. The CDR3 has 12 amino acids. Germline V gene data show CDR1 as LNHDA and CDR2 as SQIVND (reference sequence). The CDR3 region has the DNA TGTGCCAGTAGTATCTTCAATCAGCCCCAGCATTTT. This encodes CASSIFNQPQHF.

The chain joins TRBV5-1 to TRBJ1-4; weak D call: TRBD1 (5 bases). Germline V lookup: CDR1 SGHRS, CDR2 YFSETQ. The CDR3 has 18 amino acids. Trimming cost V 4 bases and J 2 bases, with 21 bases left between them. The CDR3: CASSDRWGGGTTNEKLFF. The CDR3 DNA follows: TGCGCCAGCAGCGACCGGTGGGGCGGGGGTACGACTAATGAAAAACTGTTTTTT.

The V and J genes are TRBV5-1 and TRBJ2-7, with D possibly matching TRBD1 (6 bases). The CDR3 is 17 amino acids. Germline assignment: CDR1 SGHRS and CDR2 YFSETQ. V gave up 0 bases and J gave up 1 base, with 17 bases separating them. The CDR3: CASSLGGTRGPSYEQYF. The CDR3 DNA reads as TGCGCCAGCAGCTTGGGTGGGACCAGGGGCCCTTCCTACGAGCAGTACTTC.

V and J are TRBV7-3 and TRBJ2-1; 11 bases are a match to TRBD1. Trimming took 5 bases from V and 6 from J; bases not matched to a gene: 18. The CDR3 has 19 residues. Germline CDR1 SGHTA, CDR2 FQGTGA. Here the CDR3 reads CASSPTPGTGGIRANEQFF. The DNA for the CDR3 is TGTGCCAGCAGCCCGACCCCCGGGACAGGGGGAATAAGGGCCAATGAGCAGTTCTTC.

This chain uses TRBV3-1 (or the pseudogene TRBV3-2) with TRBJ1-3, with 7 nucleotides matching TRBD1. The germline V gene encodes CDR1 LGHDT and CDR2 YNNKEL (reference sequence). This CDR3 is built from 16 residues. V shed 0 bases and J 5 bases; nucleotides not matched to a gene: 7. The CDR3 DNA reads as TGTGCCAGCAGCCAAGATCCGACAGGGTTTAGAAACACCATATATTTT. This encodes CASSQDPTGFRNTIYF.

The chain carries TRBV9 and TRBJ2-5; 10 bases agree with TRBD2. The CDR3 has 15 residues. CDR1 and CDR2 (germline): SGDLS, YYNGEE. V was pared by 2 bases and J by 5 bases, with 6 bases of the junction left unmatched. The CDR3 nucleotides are TGTGCCAGCAGCGTCCAGCGGGGGGGCCGGGAGACCCAGTACTTC. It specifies CASSVQRGGRETQYF.

CDR3 coding DNA: TGCAGCGATCAGACAGGATGGAACACTGAAGCTTTCTTT. Protein product: CSDQTGWNTEAFF. This chain links TRBV29-1 with TRBJ1-1, with a tentative D call TRBD1 (6 bases). The CDR3 length is 13 residues. Germline V CDR1 and CDR2: SQVTM, ANQGSEA. Trimming stripped 7 bases from V and 1 base from J, with 13 bases between.

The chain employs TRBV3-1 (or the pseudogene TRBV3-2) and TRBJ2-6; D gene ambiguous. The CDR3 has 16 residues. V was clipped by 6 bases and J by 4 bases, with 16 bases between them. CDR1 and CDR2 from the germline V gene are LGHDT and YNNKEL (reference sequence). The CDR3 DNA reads TGTGCCAGCAGAAGGCAGGTGGTGTTGGGGGCCAACGTCCTGACTTTC. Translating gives CASRRQVVLGANVLTF.

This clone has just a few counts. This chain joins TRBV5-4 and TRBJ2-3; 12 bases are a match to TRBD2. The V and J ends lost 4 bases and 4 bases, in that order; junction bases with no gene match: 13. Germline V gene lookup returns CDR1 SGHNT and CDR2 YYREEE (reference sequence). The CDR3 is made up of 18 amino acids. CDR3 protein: CASSRKASGGARADTQYF. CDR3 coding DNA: TGTGCCAGCAGCAGGAAGGCTAGCGGGGGGGCTAGGGCAGATACGCAGTATTTT.

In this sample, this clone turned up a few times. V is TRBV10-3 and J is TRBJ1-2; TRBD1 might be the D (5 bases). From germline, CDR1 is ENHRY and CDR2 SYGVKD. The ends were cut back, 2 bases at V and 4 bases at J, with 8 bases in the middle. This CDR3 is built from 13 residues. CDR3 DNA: TGTGCCATCAGTGAGGGCAGGGTCTATGGCTACACCTTC. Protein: CAISEGRVYGYTF.

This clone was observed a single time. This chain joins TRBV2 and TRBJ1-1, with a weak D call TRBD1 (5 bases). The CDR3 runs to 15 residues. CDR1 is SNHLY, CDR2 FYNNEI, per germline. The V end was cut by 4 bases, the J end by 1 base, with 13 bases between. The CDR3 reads CASSARQLRNTEAFF. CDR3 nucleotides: TGTGCCAGCAGTGCTAGACAGCTTAGGAACACTGAAGCTTTCTTT.

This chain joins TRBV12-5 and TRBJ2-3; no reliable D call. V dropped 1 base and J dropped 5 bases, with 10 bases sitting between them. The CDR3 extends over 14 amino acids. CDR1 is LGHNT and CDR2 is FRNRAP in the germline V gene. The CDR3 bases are TGTGCTAGTGGTTTGGACAGAACCCAAGATACGCAGTATTTT. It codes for CASGLDRTQDTQYF.

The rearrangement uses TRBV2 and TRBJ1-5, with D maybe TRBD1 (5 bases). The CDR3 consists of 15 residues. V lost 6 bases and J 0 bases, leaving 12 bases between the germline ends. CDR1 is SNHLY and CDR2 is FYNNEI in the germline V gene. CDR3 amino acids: CASSGTGLSNQPQHF. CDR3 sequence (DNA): TGTGCCAGCAGCGGTACGGGACTTAGCAATCAGCCCCAGCATTTT. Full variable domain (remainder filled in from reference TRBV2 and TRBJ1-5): EPEVTQTPSHQVTQMGQEVILRCVPISNHLYFYWYRQILGQKVEFLVSFYNNEISEKSEIFDDQFSVERPDGSNFTLKIRSTKLEDSAMYFCASSGTGLSNQPQHFGDGTRLSIL.

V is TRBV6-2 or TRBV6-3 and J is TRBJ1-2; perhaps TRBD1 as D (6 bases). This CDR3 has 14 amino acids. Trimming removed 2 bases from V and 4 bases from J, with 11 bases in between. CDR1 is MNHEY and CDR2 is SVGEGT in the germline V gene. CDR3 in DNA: TGTGCCAGCAGTTACGTGGGACAACTCTATGGCTACACCTTC. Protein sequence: CASSYVGQLYGYTF.